Detailed here is one T cell receptor beta chain. Its antigen is not known. This sample includes further DNA sequences coding for the same CDR3. Receiving focal radiation plus CTLA-4 blockade with ipilimumab were patients who had chemo-refractory metastatic non-small-cell lung cancer. The entry originates in a study of radiotherapy plus CTLA-4 blockade in lung cancer. Germline V gene lookup returns CDR1 MNHNS and CDR2 SASEGT. Losses at the gene ends were 1 base for V and 3 bases for J; bases not matched to a gene: 4. The CDR3 spans 15 residues. Notes on the study in general: Expansion in blood of tumor-derived TCR clones was seen after radiotherapy plus ipilimumab. Dynamics of early blood T cell clones, together with interferon-beta, were reportedly the best predictors of response.

This table comes from immunoSEQ multiplex PCR, and its TCRdb copy is limited to in-frame clones, with some not included. The table records tens of thousands of clones, more than 85% of them present only once. V usage is TRBV6-1 and J usage is TRBJ2-7, with 9 bases aligning to TRBD1. The receptor was derived from a human donor with non-small cell lung cancer who had stable disease on radiotherapy plus ipilimumab. Sequencing used peripheral blood, obtained from a patient treated with radiotherapy plus ipilimumab. The CDR3 here is CASSEGGTGLYEQYF. The CDR3 coding sequence is TGTGCCAGCAGTGAAGGTGGGACAGGGCTCTACGAGCAGTACTTC.